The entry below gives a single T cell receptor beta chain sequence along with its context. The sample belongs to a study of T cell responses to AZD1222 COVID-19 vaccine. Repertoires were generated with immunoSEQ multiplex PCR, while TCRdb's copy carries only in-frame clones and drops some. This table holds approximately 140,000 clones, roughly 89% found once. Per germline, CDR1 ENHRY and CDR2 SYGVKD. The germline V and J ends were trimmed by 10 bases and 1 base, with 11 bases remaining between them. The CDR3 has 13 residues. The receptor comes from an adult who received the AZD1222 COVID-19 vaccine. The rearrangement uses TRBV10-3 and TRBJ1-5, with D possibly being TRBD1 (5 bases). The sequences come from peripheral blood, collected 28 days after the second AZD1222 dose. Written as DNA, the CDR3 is TGTGCCACCAGCAGGGAGAGCAATCAGCCCCAGCATTTT. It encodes CATSRESNQPQHF.